The 16 T cell receptor beta chains in this list originate from one sample, sequenced in a study of cytomegalovirus exposure and HLA in healthy donors. Primers included in the PCR were 60 Vbeta and 13 Jbeta primers. The assay was immunoSEQ multiplex PCR, and TCRdb's table has in-frame clones only and misses some. Counted here are 140,000 to 150,000 clones, about 80% occurring once; the ten biggest clones make up 1.7%. Sequencing used PBMCs. All receptors come from a woman aged 30 to 39 in good health and CMV-seronegative.

This rearrangement joins TRBV7-9 to TRBJ1-2; 10 positions agree with TRBD1. Germline CDR1 is SEHNR and CDR2 is FQNEAQ (reference sequence). V lost 5 bases, J lost 6 bases, and 9 bases stayed unmatched. The CDR3 is 15 amino acids. The CDR3 DNA reads as TGTGCCAGCAGCCCCCCGACAGGGGGCAGAGATGGCTACACCTTC. This gives the protein CASSPPTGGRDGYTF. The full variable domain, with the rest looked up from reference TRBV7-9 and TRBJ1-2, is DTGVSQNPRHKITKRGQNVTFRCDPISEHNRLYWYRQTLGQGPEFLTYFQNEAQLEKSRLLSDRFSAERPKGSFSTLEIQRTEQGDSAMYLCASSPPTGGRDGYTFGSGTRLTVV.

This clone was seen once. The V gene is TRBV5-4, the J gene TRBJ1-1, with D tentatively TRBD1 (5 bases). The CDR3 runs 15 residues. Germline CDR1 is SGHNT and CDR2 is YYREEE (reference sequence). V was clipped by 2 bases and J by 0 bases, with 11 bases between them. DNA for the CDR3: TGTGCCAGCAGCTTATCAGCGGGGCTGAACACTGAAGCTTTCTTT. Translated: CASSLSAGLNTEAFF.

J is TRBJ1-5 and V is TRBV27, with D hard to call. CDR1 is MNHEY and CDR2 is SMNVEV in the germline V gene (reference sequence). V was shortened by 6 bases and J by 1 base, with 10 bases between the two germline ends. The CDR3 is 14 residues long. CDR3 in DNA: TGTGCCAGCAGCTCAGACTGGAGCAATCAGCCCCAGCATTTT. It specifies CASSSDWSNQPQHF.

The rearrangement uses TRBV5-1 and TRBJ2-7, with D possibly being TRBD2 (7 bases). Germline V lookup: CDR1 SGHRS, CDR2 YFSETQ. This CDR3 contains 13 residues. With 9 bases removed from V and 2 bases from J, the gap between germline ends came to 15 bases. CDR3 in amino acids: CATEGGPPYEQYF. CDR3 DNA: TGCGCCACCGAGGGGGGGCCCCCCTACGAGCAGTACTTC.

V is TRBV7-3 and J is TRBJ2-3; possibly TRBD1 for D (5 bases). V was pared by 0 bases and J by 6 bases, with 13 bases between. Looked up from germline, CDR1 is SGHTA and CDR2 is FQGTGA. The CDR3 contains 15 residues. The CDR3 coding sequence is TGTGCCAGCAGCTTAACACAGGACCCAGGGGATACGCAGTATTTT. Protein: CASSLTQDPGDTQYF.

The chain uses TRBV11-2 and TRBJ2-7, with TRBD1 matching 7 bases. The germline gives CDR1 SGHAT, CDR2 FQNNGV. V was clipped by 6 bases and J by 9 bases; unmatched bases: 11. The CDR3 runs 13 residues. The CDR3 DNA reads as TGTGCCAGCAGATCCTTTACAGGGGTTGGGCAGTACTTC. Amino acids: CASRSFTGVGQYF.

The chain recombines TRBV2 with TRBJ1-3, with D possibly matching TRBD1 (5 bases). CDR3 length equals 15 residues. Germline assignment: CDR1 SNHLY and CDR2 FYNNEI. V was trimmed by 1 base and J by 2 bases, leaving 9 bases between them. CDR3 sequence reads: CASSEDRFAGNTIYF. CDR3 DNA: TGTGCCAGCAGTGAAGACAGGTTCGCTGGAAACACCATATATTTT.

The V and J genes are TRBV5-6 and TRBJ2-7; 9 bases are a match to TRBD1. Germline CDR1 SGHDT, CDR2 YYEEEE. V lost 3 bases to trimming and J lost 2 bases; unmatched junction nucleotides: 0. The CDR3 covers 13 residues. CDR3 coding DNA: TGTGCCAGCAGCTGGGACAGGGCCTACGAGCAGTACTTC. Translating gives CASSWDRAYEQYF.

The rearrangement links TRBV6-1 to TRBJ2-1, with no clear D. The ends were cut back, 6 bases at V and 4 bases at J, with 4 bases in the middle. This CDR3 contains 11 residues. Germline assignment: CDR1 MNHNS and CDR2 SASEGT. The CDR3 region is CASSLYNEQFF. The CDR3 nucleotides read TGTGCCAGCAGCCTATACAATGAGCAGTTCTTC.

This sequence joins TRBV6-1 and TRBJ1-2; 11 nucleotides align to TRBD1. The ends lost 4 bases at V and 1 base at J; junction bases unmatched: 2. Germline CDR1 reads MNHNS; CDR2 reads SASEGT. The CDR3 sequence is 15 residues long. The CDR3 here is CASSVGTGGNYGYTF. In nucleotides, the CDR3 is TGTGCCAGCAGTGTGGGGACAGGGGGTAACTATGGCTACACCTTC.

In its sample, this clone was seen a few times. The same CDR3 also results from other DNA sequences found in this sample. CDR3 in amino acids: CASSLRGNTEAFF. The DNA of the CDR3 is TGCGCCAGCAGCCTCAGGGGGAACACTGAAGCTTTCTTT. The J gene is TRBJ1-1, the V gene TRBV5-1, with D tentatively TRBD1 (6 bases). The CDR3 totals 13 residues. Germline values: CDR1 SGHRS, CDR2 YFSETQ. Trimming removed 4 bases at V and 1 base at J, with 8 bases between. The full variable domain, in which reference TRBV5-1 and TRBJ1-1 provide the parts outside the CDR3, is KAGVTQTPRYLIKTRGQQVTLSCSPISGHRSVSWYQQTPGQGLQFLFEYFSETQRNKGNFPGRFSGRQFSNSRSEMNVSTLELGDSALYLCASSLRGNTEAFFGQGTRLTVV.

The chain combines TRBV5-1 with TRBJ2-7; TRBD1 aligns across 7 bases. Per the germline V gene, CDR1 is SGHRS and CDR2 is YFSETQ. The V segment lost 4 bases and the J segment 3 bases; nucleotides outside the gene matches: 4. There are 13 residues in the CDR3. CDR3 protein: CASSGDSYYEQYF. The CDR3 DNA follows: TGCGCCAGCAGCGGGGACAGTTACTACGAGCAGTACTTC.

This clone was observed a few times. The chain is built from TRBV29-1 and TRBJ1-1; D not resolved. Germline CDR1 and CDR2: SQVTM and ANQGSEA. The CDR3 is made up of 13 amino acids. Trimming pared 7 bases from V and 1 base from J, leaving 13 bases between. CDR3 sequence reads: CSAPGGWNTEAFF. The CDR3 nucleotides read TGCAGCGCCCCCGGCGGGTGGAACACTGAAGCTTTCTTT.

The chain is built from TRBV9 and TRBJ1-1; no reliable D call. Looked up from germline, CDR1 is SGDLS and CDR2 is YYNGEE. The V end was cut by 0 bases, the J end by 0 bases, with 9 bases between. This CDR3 is 15 amino acids long. CDR3 sequence: CASSVVRQMNTEAFF. The DNA for the CDR3 is TGTGCCAGCAGCGTAGTTCGACAAATGAACACTGAAGCTTTCTTT.

This clone was picked up one time. The CDR3 nucleotides read TGTGCCAGCAGTTTCAACAGGGACCTCTATGGCTACACCTTC. Protein: CASSFNRDLYGYTF. The chain has TRBV27 and TRBJ1-2; perhaps TRBD1 as D (6 bases). Germline V gene data show CDR1 as MNHEY and CDR2 as SMNVEV (reference sequence). V was cut by 3 bases and J by 4 bases, with 12 bases left in between. The CDR3 contains 14 residues.

V and J are TRBV6-1 and TRBJ2-5; a weak D match, TRBD2 (6 bases). Deletions cut 2 bases from V and 5 bases from J, with 15 bases between. There are 15 residues in the CDR3. CDR1 and CDR2 from the germline V gene are MNHNS and SASEGT. The chain's CDR3 is CASSETPSGGETQYF. The CDR3 coding sequence is TGTGCCAGCAGTGAAACCCCCTCCGGAGGGGAGACCCAGTACTTC.